The T cell receptor beta chain described here comes from a study of T cell responses to AZD1222 COVID-19 vaccine. Trimming removed 6 bases at V and 3 bases at J, with 13 bases between. CDR3 length: 13 residues. Per germline, CDR1 SQVTM and CDR2 ANQGSEA. This clone was recorded a few times. Assay used: immunoSEQ multiplex PCR; TCRdb lists only in-frame clones, some missing. The sample shows 120,000 or so clones, roughly 92% of them seen only once. This TCR derives from an adult in good health. The chain joins TRBV29-1 to TRBJ2-3, with D perhaps TRBD2 (6 bases). This specimen consisted of peripheral blood, obtained on day 0 of AZD1222 vaccination. The CDR3 region has the DNA TGCAGCGTAGATACGCTAGCGACAGATACGCAGTATTTT. Its translation is CSVDTLATDTQYF.